This record covers a single T cell receptor (beta chain). Its specificity is not known. Germline CDR1 SEHNR, CDR2 FQNEAQ (reference sequence). This CDR3 has 15 amino acids. Trimming cost V 5 bases and J 2 bases, with 16 bases left between them. The PCR had 60 Vbeta and 13 Jbeta primers. The data were produced by immunoSEQ multiplex PCR, yet TCRdb's version contains in-frame clones alone and is incomplete. This table has about 180,000 clones, less than 85% appearing once. The data stem from a study of cytomegalovirus exposure and HLA in healthy donors. Study-wide context: Of the donors genotyped, about 410 in all, 75% to 85% fell in the Caucasian-associated ancestry cluster. Findings and limits, study-wide: Among TCR beta chains, those listed as cytomegalovirus-associated numbered about 150. CMV serostatus stood as the only immune exposure information on hand. Fewer N-insertions than the approximately 700-donor mean were reportedly shown by an Asian-associated ancestry cluster in a later analysis.

This TCR was sampled from a man aged 40-55 years in good health and CMV-seronegative. The rearrangement joins TRBV7-9 to TRBJ2-7; maybe TRBD2 (6 bases). Source material: PBMCs. The CDR3 DNA reads TGTGCCAGCAGCCCTAGGAGTAGCGGTGCCTACGAGCAGTACTTC. It specifies CASSPRSSGAYEQYF.